This T cell receptor (beta chain) was captured by sequencing in a study of OX40 agonist ivuxolimab in advanced cancers. About the study: The dose-escalation cohort was approximately 81% male, with a mean age of around 60 years, ranging about 23 to 90.

Profiled with immunoSEQ multiplex PCR; TCRdb holds only in-frame clones, not every one. The sample shows 75,000 to 100,000 clones, more than 85% of them seen only once. Study-level results: CD4+ and CD8+ blood T cells expanded clonally by week 6 at 0.1 to 3.0 mg/kg. Expanded clones were, on average, more numerous among CD8+ T cells than CD4+.

The CDR3 is 17 residues long. Germline V gene lookup returns CDR1 LGHNA and CDR2 YSLEER. With 0 bases clipped from V and 4 bases from J, the junction kept 10 bases outside the gene matches. On this clone: Its specificity is not known.

The origin of this receptor is an adult with an advanced solid tumor such as melanoma, head and neck, liver or kidney cancer. The chain recombines TRBV4-3 with TRBJ2-7; 9 nucleotides align to TRBD1. Material: CD4+ or CD8+ T cells sorted from blood, obtained in a trial of the OX40 agonist ivuxolimab. In DNA form, the CDR3 reads TGCGCCAGCAGCCAAGATGTGGACAGGGGCCAGGGTTACGAGCAGTACTTC. It translates to CASSQDVDRGQGYEQYF.